The clone carrying this T cell receptor (beta chain) appeared a few times. The antigen is undetermined. CDR1 SGHRS and CDR2 YFSETQ come from the germline V gene. CDR3 length: 17 residues. The V end lost 4 bases, the J end lost 0 bases, and 17 bases lay between the germline ends. Construction of TCR beta libraries relied on iRepertoire HTBI primers and on Arm-PCR targeting CDR3 regions. TCRdb fed the multiplex PCR reads into MiXCR, producing one record per CDR3 protein. The sample records a few hundred thousand distinct CDR3 sequences, around 15% being singletons. This sample stems from a study of regulatory T cells in long-lasting Graves disease. Study-level results: Small sample size may have lowered accuracy.

This sample's time point: newly diagnosed GD, antithyroid drugs for less than 3 months. Isolated PBMC RNA provided the starting material for the TCR library. The sample also formed part of further work on T cells in Graves' hyperthyroidism and ophthalmopathy. From that report: Using the HTBI primer set, a first-round RT-PCR was run on the TCR CDR3.

The chain links TRBV5-1 to TRBJ2-4; D uncertain. The receptor's source is a woman younger than 30 with Graves disease. The sample here was peripheral blood mononuclear cells (PBMCs), taken at new diagnosis, from a patient treated with antithyroid drugs. CDR3 protein: CASSRETFAAAKNIQYF. The CDR3 nucleotides read TGCGCCAGCAGCCGAGAAACTTTTGCGGCAGCCAAAAACATTCAGTACTTC. The entire variable domain, with the rest obtained from reference TRBV5-1 and TRBJ2-4, is as follows: KAGVTQTPRYLIKTRGQQVTLSCSPISGHRSVSWYQQTPGQGLQFLFEYFSETQRNKGNFPGRFSGRQFSNSRSEMNVSTLELGDSALYLCASSRETFAAAKNIQYFGAGTRLSVL.